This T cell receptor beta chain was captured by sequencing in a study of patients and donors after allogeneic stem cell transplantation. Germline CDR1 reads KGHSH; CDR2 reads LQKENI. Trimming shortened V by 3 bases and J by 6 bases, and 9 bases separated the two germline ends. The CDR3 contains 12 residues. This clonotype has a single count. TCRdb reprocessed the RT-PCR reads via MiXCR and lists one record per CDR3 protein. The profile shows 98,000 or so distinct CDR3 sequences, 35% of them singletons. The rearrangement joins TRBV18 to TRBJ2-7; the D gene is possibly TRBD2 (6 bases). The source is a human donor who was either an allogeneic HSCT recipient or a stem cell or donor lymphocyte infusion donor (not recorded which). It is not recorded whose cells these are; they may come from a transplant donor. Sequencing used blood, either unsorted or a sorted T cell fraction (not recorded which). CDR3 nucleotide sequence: TGTGCCAGCTCACCCGGGGGAGTCGAGCAGTACTTC. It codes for CASSPGGVEQYF.